The entry below gives a single TCR beta chain sequence along with its context. The antigen remains undetermined. The sample comes from a study of T cell repertoires in cytomegalovirus infection. Notes on the study in general: Cumulative frequency of public TCR beta families picked out carriers of CMV plus the relevant HLA.

CDR1 is DFQATT, CDR2 SNEGSKA, per germline (reference sequence). This CDR3 is 11 amino acids long. Trimming left V 6 bases short and J 1 base short, with 6 bases between. From the reads, TCRdb called clonotypes with MiXCR, one entry per CDR3 protein. The sample holds under 250,000 distinct CDR3 sequences; about 5.9% are singletons and the top ten take around 6.5%. Specimen: PBMCs. The receptor's source is a human donor in good health (CMV status not recorded). Some clones in this sample may be carry-over from other donors' samples. V is TRBV20-1 and J is TRBJ1-1; D is unclear. CDR3 amino acids: CSAKKNTEAFF. Here the CDR3 DNA reads TGCAGTGCGAAGAAGAACACTGAAGCTTTCTTT.